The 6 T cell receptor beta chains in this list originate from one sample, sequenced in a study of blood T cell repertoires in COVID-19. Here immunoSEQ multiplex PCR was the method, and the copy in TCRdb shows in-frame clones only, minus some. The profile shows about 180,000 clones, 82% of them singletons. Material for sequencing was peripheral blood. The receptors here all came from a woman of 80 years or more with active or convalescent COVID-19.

The CDR3 coding sequence is TGCGCCAGCAGCTCCACAGCGGGAGTTGAGACAGATACGCAGTATTTT. This encodes CASSSTAGVETDTQYF. The chain joins TRBV5-1 to TRBJ2-3; 8 bases align to TRBD2. The ends lost 3 bases at V and 3 bases at J; junction bases unmatched: 9. Germline V gene data show CDR1 as SGHRS and CDR2 as YFSETQ. This CDR3 contains 16 residues.

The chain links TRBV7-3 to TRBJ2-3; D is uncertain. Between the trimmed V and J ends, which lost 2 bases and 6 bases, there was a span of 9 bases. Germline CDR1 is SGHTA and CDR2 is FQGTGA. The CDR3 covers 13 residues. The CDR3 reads CASSLPHADTQYF. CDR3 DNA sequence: TGTGCCAGCAGCTTACCCCATGCGGATACGCAGTATTTT.

The CDR3 DNA follows: TGTGCCAGCAGCCAAGATCCCCAAATAGGACAGGGCTTGACTGAAGCTTTCTTT. Translation gives CASSQDPQIGQGLTEAFF. The rearrangement uses TRBV3-1 (or the pseudogene TRBV3-2) and TRBJ1-1, with 8 bases that match TRBD1. The trim removed 0 bases at V and 5 bases at J, leaving 14 bases unmatched. CDR3 length: 18 residues. The germline CDR1 and CDR2 sequences are LGHDT and YNNKEL (reference sequence).

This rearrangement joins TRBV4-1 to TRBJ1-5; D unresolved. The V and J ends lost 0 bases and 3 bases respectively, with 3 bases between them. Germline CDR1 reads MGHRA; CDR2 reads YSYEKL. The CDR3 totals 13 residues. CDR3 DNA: TGCGCCAGCAGCCAAGAGTACAATCAGCCCCAGCATTTT. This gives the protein CASSQEYNQPQHF.

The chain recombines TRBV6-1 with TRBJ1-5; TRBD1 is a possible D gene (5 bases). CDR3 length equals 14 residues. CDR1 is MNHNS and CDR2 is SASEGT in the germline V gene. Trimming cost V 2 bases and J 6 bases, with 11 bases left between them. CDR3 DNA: TGTGCCAGCAGTGAAAGGTCGGGGGGTCAGCCCCAGCATTTT. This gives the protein CASSERSGGQPQHF.

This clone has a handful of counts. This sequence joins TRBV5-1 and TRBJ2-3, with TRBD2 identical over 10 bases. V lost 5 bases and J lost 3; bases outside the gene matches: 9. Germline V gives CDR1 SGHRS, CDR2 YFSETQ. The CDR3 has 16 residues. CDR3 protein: CASRRSLAGVTDTQYF. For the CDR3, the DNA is TGCGCCAGCAGGCGGAGCCTAGCGGGAGTAACAGATACGCAGTATTTT.